The 29 T cell receptor beta chains below come from one sample, sequenced in a study of radiotherapy plus CTLA-4 blockade in lung cancer. Using immunoSEQ multiplex PCR, the repertoire was profiled, and TCRdb retains in-frame clones only, with some absent. The data show 110,000 or so clones, about 83% seen once. Sequences were derived from peripheral blood, sampled from a patient treated with radiotherapy plus ipilimumab. These receptors were collected from a human donor with non-small cell lung cancer who had a partial response to radiotherapy plus ipilimumab.

The rearrangement joins TRBV7-9 to TRBJ1-5; D gene ambiguous. There are 14 residues in the CDR3. Germline-derived CDR1 and CDR2 are SEHNR and FQNEAQ (reference sequence). Trimming took off 0 bases at V and 2 bases at J, with 5 bases between the two ends. Written as DNA, the CDR3 is TGTGCCAGCAGCTTAGCCGGGGGCAATCAGCCCCAGCATTTT. This codes for CASSLAGGNQPQHF. The whole variable domain, filled in from reference TRBV7-9 and TRBJ1-5, reads DTGVSQNPRHKITKRGQNVTFRCDPISEHNRLYWYRQTLGQGPEFLTYFQNEAQLEKSRLLSDRFSAERPKGSFSTLEIQRTEQGDSAMYLCASSLAGGNQPQHFGDGTRLSIL.

V usage is TRBV28 and J usage is TRBJ1-2, with D possibly matching TRBD1 (5 bases). Germline values: CDR1 MDHEN, CDR2 SYDVKM. V shed 6 bases and J shed 8 bases, with 13 bases lying between them. The CDR3 has 12 residues. The CDR3 is CASSPGRDGYTF. The CDR3 DNA sequence: TGTGCCAGCAGCCCGGGGAGGGACGGCTACACCTTC.

The chain employs TRBV5-5 and TRBJ1-3; D call uncertain. The germline CDR1 and CDR2 sequences are SGHKS and YYEKEE (reference sequence). Trimming left V 1 base short and J 0 bases short, with 14 bases between. The CDR3 sequence is 17 residues long. CDR3 region: CASSLFLNTDSGNTIYF. The DNA for the CDR3 is TGTGCCAGCAGCTTGTTCCTTAACACCGACTCTGGAAACACCATATATTTT.

The chain uses TRBV7-8 and TRBJ2-5, with TRBD2 matching over 11 bases. V gave up 2 bases and J gave up 4 bases; unmatched junction bases: 6. The germline gives CDR1 SGHVS, CDR2 FQNEAQ. There are 16 residues in the CDR3. The CDR3: CASSLLAGGPTETQYF. DNA for the CDR3: TGTGCCAGCAGCTTATTAGCGGGAGGGCCGACAGAGACCCAGTACTTC.

On this clone itself: This same CDR3 is encoded by further DNA sequences in the sample. The CDR3 loop is CASSFLPGKVTDTQYF. In DNA, the CDR3 is TGTGCCAGCAGTTTTCTACCGGGAAAGGTCACAGATACGCAGTATTTT. The gene calls are TRBV27 and TRBJ2-3; D perhaps matches TRBD2 (5 bases). Germline values: CDR1 MNHEY, CDR2 SMNVEV (reference sequence). Trimming stripped 3 bases from V and 2 bases from J, with 15 bases between. The length of the CDR3 is 16 residues.

The J gene is TRBJ1-5, the V gene TRBV19; 10 bases are a match to TRBD1. The CDR3 loop spans 15 amino acids. Unmatched junction bases numbered 6, after V lost 7 bases and J lost 3 bases. Germline-derived CDR1 and CDR2 are LNHDA and SQIVND (reference sequence). CDR3: CASTRGQGHNQPQHF. As DNA, the CDR3 is TGTGCCAGTACCCGGGGACAGGGGCACAATCAGCCCCAGCATTTT.

The V gene is TRBV29-1, the J gene TRBJ2-2, with TRBD1 matching over 7 bases. The J segment lost 4 bases and the V segment lost 5 bases, leaving 4 bases of the junction unmatched. Germline loops: CDR1 SQVTM, CDR2 ANQGSEA. The CDR3 has 13 amino acids. This CDR3 is CSVLGQSTGELFF. The CDR3 nucleotides are TGCAGCGTTTTGGGACAGAGCACCGGGGAGCTGTTTTTT.

Regarding this clone: At the DNA level, this CDR3 is encoded by other sequences in the same sample as well. The chain is built from TRBV6-5 and TRBJ2-3; D ambiguous. This CDR3 comprises 12 residues. V gave up 4 bases and J gave up 2 bases, with 4 bases separating them. The germline V gene has CDR1 MNHEY and CDR2 SVGAGI. The CDR3 loop is CASSSNTDTQYF. In nucleotides, the CDR3 is TGTGCCAGCAGTTCCAACACAGATACGCAGTATTTT.

The rearrangement links TRBV19 to TRBJ1-6; 7 nucleotides agree with TRBD1. The CDR3 is 14 amino acids. With 5 bases clipped from V and 4 bases from J, the junction kept 2 bases outside the gene matches. Germline CDR1 is LNHDA and CDR2 is SQIVND (reference sequence). The CDR3 nucleotides read TGTGCCAGTAGTCTACAGGGGTATAATTCACCCCTCCACTTT. This sequence encodes CASSLQGYNSPLHF.

The J gene is TRBJ2-4, the V gene TRBV19, with a weak D call TRBD2 (5 bases). The germline V and J ends were trimmed by 0 bases and 9 bases, with 21 bases remaining between them. The CDR3 is 17 residues long. Germline lookup yields CDR1 LNHDA and CDR2 SQIVND (reference sequence). DNA for the CDR3: TGTGCCAGTAGTATAGATCCCCCCGGAGGCCGCAAGGCCATTCAGTACTTC. Residues: CASSIDPPGGRKAIQYF.

The rearrangement links TRBV5-1 to TRBJ2-7; 7 positions match TRBD2. Per germline, CDR1 SGHRS and CDR2 YFSETQ. The CDR3 contains 13 residues. V shed 3 bases and J 5 bases; nucleotides not matched to a gene: 5. The CDR3: CASSWTTSDEQYV. In DNA, the CDR3 is TGCGCCAGCAGCTGGACTACTAGCGACGAGCAGTACGTC.

The CDR3 spells CASSSPVRRNSYNEQFF. The CDR3 DNA reads as TGTGCCAGTAGTTCTCCGGTTAGGAGGAATTCCTACAATGAGCAGTTCTTC. V gene TRBV19 combines with J gene TRBJ2-1, with D possibly being TRBD2 (5 bases). From germline, CDR1 is LNHDA and CDR2 SQIVND (reference sequence). Deletions cut 5 bases from V and 1 base from J, with 18 bases between. The CDR3 contains 17 residues.

The V gene is TRBV5-1, the J gene TRBJ2-1; 7 bases line up with TRBD1. The CDR3 is 14 amino acids. From germline, CDR1 is SGHRS and CDR2 YFSETQ. Losses at the gene ends were 0 bases for V and 7 bases for J; bases not matched to a gene: 4. CDR3 residues: CASSLVGQRNEQFF. DNA of the CDR3: TGCGCCAGCAGCTTGGTGGGACAGCGGAATGAGCAGTTCTTC. Variable domain in full (rest from reference TRBV5-1 and TRBJ2-1): KAGVTQTPRYLIKTRGQQVTLSCSPISGHRSVSWYQQTPGQGLQFLFEYFSETQRNKGNFPGRFSGRQFSNSRSEMNVSTLELGDSALYLCASSLVGQRNEQFFGPGTRLTVL.

This clone has a single count. V and J are TRBV9 and TRBJ2-3; 8 bases agree with TRBD2. J gave up 4 bases and V 3 bases, and 7 bases lay outside the gene matches. Germline-derived CDR1 and CDR2 are SGDLS and YYNGEE. The CDR3 covers 15 residues. The CDR3 loop is CASSAPRGGSDTQYF. The CDR3 DNA follows: TGTGCCAGCAGCGCCCCCCGGGGGGGGTCAGATACGCAGTATTTT.

The chain is built from TRBV10-2 and TRBJ1-5; a weak D match, TRBD1 (6 bases). The V end lost 8 bases, the J end lost 2 bases, and 13 bases lay between the germline ends. This CDR3 comprises 14 residues. Looked up from germline, CDR1 is WSHSY and CDR2 is SAAADI. The CDR3 region has the DNA TGCGCCAGCCGACAGGATTTAGGCAATCAGCCCCAGCATTTT. This sequence encodes CASRQDLGNQPQHF.

This sequence joins TRBV15 and TRBJ1-1; D gene uncertain. CDR3 size: 14 residues. The V gene's germline CDR1 is LNHNV and CDR2 YYDKDF (reference sequence). V dropped 1 base and J dropped 2 bases, with 8 bases sitting between them. DNA for the CDR3: TGTGCCACCAGCAGAGGGACGGGAAACACTGAAGCTTTCTTT. It codes for CATSRGTGNTEAFF.

The rearrangement uses TRBV5-1 and TRBJ1-2; TRBD1 matches 8 bases. V lost 2 bases and J lost 4; bases outside the gene matches: 7. Per germline, CDR1 SGHRS and CDR2 YFSETQ. This CDR3 region has 15 residues. DNA of the CDR3: TGCGCCAGCAGCTTTACCGGGACAGGAAGCTATGGCTACACCTTC. Its protein product is CASSFTGTGSYGYTF.

This chain uses TRBV19 with TRBJ2-3; 7 nucleotides line up with TRBD1. Germline values: CDR1 LNHDA, CDR2 SQIVND (reference sequence). The CDR3 is 15 amino acids. Trimming took 4 bases from V and 4 from J; bases not matched to a gene: 8. The CDR3: CASSTATTGSDTQYF. DNA for the CDR3: TGTGCCAGTAGTACTGCAACGACAGGGTCAGATACGCAGTATTTT.

This sequence joins TRBV5-5 and TRBJ2-2; D possibly corresponds to TRBD1 (5 bases). The V gene lost 7 bases and the J gene lost 4 bases, with 14 bases spanning the gap. From germline, CDR1 is SGHKS and CDR2 YYEKEE (reference sequence). The CDR3 is made up of 14 amino acids. In nucleotides, the CDR3 is TGTGCCAGCTCCCGCCCAGGGTCCACCGGGGAGCTGTTTTTT. This encodes CASSRPGSTGELFF.

The chain has TRBV28 and TRBJ1-1; D is possibly TRBD1 (5 bases). The CDR3 extends over 14 amino acids. The germline V and J ends were trimmed by 6 bases and 0 bases, with 11 bases remaining between them. Looked up from germline, CDR1 is MDHEN and CDR2 is SYDVKM. The CDR3 sequence is CASRSGFVNTEAFF. The CDR3 DNA sequence: TGTGCCAGCAGGTCAGGGTTTGTGAACACTGAAGCTTTCTTT.

This rearrangement joins TRBV6-5 to TRBJ1-5, with 7 bases fitting TRBD1. The junction had 4 bases not matched to a gene; V was cut back by 5 bases and J by 0 bases. The germline gives CDR1 MNHEY, CDR2 SVGAGI. The CDR3 contains 15 residues. Written as DNA, the CDR3 is TGTGCCAGCAGTCAGAACAGGGGTAGCAATCAGCCCCAGCATTTT. It translates to CASSQNRGSNQPQHF.

The rearrangement links TRBV6-1 to TRBJ1-1; D unresolved. This CDR3 has 15 amino acids. Looked up from germline, CDR1 is MNHNS and CDR2 is SASEGT. V lost 3 bases and J 0 bases, leaving 11 bases between the germline ends. CDR3 DNA sequence: TGTGCCAGCAGTGAGTTGGCCAGGCTGAACACTGAAGCTTTCTTT. Translated, it gives CASSELARLNTEAFF.

Written as DNA, the CDR3 is TGTGCCAGCAGCTCCCAGGGGGGCCAGCCCCAGCATTTT. Its translation is CASSSQGGQPQHF. The chain couples TRBV7-2 to TRBJ1-5; 7 nucleotides agree with TRBD1. This CDR3 contains 13 residues. V gave up 4 bases and J gave up 7 bases; unmatched junction bases: 4. Looked up from germline, CDR1 is SGHTA and CDR2 is FQGNSA. The complete variable domain, with remaining parts taken from reference TRBV7-2 and TRBJ1-5, reads GAGVSQSPSNKVTEKGKDVELRCDPISGHTALYWYRQSLGQGLEFLIYFQGNSAPDKSGLPSDRFSAERTGGSVSTLTIQRTQQEDSAVYLCASSSQGGQPQHFGDGTRLSIL.

The chain combines TRBV6-1 with TRBJ2-7; 8 positions agree with TRBD1. Germline loops: CDR1 MNHNS, CDR2 SASEGT. The V segment lost 4 bases and the J segment 4 bases; nucleotides outside the gene matches: 0. The CDR3 is made up of 12 amino acids. DNA for the CDR3: TGTGCCAGCAGTGGACAGGGGTACGAGCAGTACTTC. It specifies CASSGQGYEQYF.

This chain joins TRBV4-3 and TRBJ1-2; 8 bases line up with TRBD1. The germline V gene has CDR1 LGHNA and CDR2 YSLEER. This CDR3 has 14 amino acids. With 0 bases clipped from V and 7 bases from J, the junction kept 4 bases outside the gene matches. CDR3 coding DNA: TGCGCCAGCAGCCAAGACTGGACAGGGCCTGGCTACACCTTC. The encoded protein is CASSQDWTGPGYTF.

The chain recombines TRBV10-3 with TRBJ2-5, with unresolved D. There are 13 residues in the CDR3. Trimming removed 5 bases at V and 5 bases at J, with 12 bases between. Germline V gene data show CDR1 as ENHRY and CDR2 as SYGVKD. The CDR3 DNA sequence: TGTGCCATCAGTCCCTTCTTGGGCGAGACCCAGTACTTC. This codes for CAISPFLGETQYF.

The DNA for the CDR3 is TGTGCCAGCAGCCCGGGACAGACCTACGAGCAGTACGTC. This translates into CASSPGQTYEQYV. The J gene is TRBJ2-7, the V gene TRBV11-2; 7 bases align to TRBD1. V lost 5 bases and J lost 2; bases outside the gene matches: 3. The CDR3 totals 13 residues. From germline, CDR1 is SGHAT and CDR2 FQNNGV.

The chain recombines TRBV18 with TRBJ2-7, with TRBD1 matching 7 bases. J gave up 0 bases and V 1 base, and 3 bases lay outside the gene matches. Germline V gene data show CDR1 as KGHSH and CDR2 as LQKENI. This CDR3 comprises 15 residues. The DNA of the CDR3 is TGTGCCAGCTCACCACGGACAGGCAACTCCTACGAGCAGTACTTC. Its translation: CASSPRTGNSYEQYF. The complete variable domain, with remaining parts taken from reference TRBV18 and TRBJ2-7, reads NAGVMQNPRHLVRRRGQEARLRCSPMKGHSHVYWYRQLPEEGLKFMVYLQKENIIDESGMPKERFSAEFPKEGPSILRIQQVVRGDSAAYFCASSPRTGNSYEQYFGPGTRLTVT.

The chain carries TRBV11-2 and TRBJ2-5, with 9 bases lining up with TRBD2. Germline assignment: CDR1 SGHAT and CDR2 FQNNGV. This CDR3 is 16 amino acids long. The trim removed 1 base at V and 2 bases at J, leaving 5 bases unmatched. The CDR3 region has the DNA TGTGCCAGCAGCTTAGGGAGACTAGCGGTGCAAGAGACCCAGTACTTC. Translation: CASSLGRLAVQETQYF.